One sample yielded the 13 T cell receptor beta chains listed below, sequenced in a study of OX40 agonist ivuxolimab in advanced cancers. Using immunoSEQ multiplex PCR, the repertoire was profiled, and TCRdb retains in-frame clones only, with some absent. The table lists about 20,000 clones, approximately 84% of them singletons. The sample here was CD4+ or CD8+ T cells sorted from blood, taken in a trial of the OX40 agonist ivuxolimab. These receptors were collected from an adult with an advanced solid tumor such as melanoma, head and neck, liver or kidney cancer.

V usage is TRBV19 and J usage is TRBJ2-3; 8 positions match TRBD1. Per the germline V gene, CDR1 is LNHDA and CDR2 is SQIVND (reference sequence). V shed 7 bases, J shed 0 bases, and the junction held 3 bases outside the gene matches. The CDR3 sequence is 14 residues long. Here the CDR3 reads CASNRDRSTDTQYF. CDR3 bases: TGTGCCAGTAACCGGGACAGGAGCACAGATACGCAGTATTTT. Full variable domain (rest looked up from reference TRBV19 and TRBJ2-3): DGGITQSPKYLFRKEGQNVTLSCEQNLNHDAMYWYRQDPGQGLRLIYYSQIVNDFQKGDIAEGYSVSREKKESFPLTVTSAQKNPTAFYLCASNRDRSTDTQYFGPGTRLTVL.

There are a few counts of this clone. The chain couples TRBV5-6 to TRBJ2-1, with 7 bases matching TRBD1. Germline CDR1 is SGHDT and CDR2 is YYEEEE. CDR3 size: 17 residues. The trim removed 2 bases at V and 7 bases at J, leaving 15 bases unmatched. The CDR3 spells CASSFTKRNRGRNEQFF. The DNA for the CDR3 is TGTGCCAGCAGCTTTACCAAACGGAACAGGGGTAGGAATGAGCAGTTCTTC.

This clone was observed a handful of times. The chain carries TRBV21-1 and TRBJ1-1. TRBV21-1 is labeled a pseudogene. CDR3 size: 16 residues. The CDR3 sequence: CASSKGGRVQSTEAFF. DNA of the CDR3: TGTGCCAGCAGCAAAGGTGGGAGGGTACAAAGCACTGAAGCTTTCTTT.

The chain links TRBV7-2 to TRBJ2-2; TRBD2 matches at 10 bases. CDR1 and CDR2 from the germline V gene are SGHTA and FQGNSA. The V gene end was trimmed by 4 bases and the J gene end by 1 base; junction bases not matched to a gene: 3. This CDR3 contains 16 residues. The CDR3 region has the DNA TGTGCCAGCAGCTCAAGGACTAGCGGGAACACCGGGGAGCTGTTTTTT. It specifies CASSSRTSGNTGELFF.

CDR3: CASSLGMVAEKLFF. Written as DNA, the CDR3 is TGTGCCAGCAGCCTCGGGATGGTAGCGGAAAAACTGTTTTTT. The chain employs TRBV6-5 and TRBJ1-4; the D is unclear. V lost 6 bases, J lost 8 bases, and 16 bases lay in between. The CDR3 length is 14 residues. Germline V gene sequence: CDR1 MNHEY, CDR2 SVGAGI.

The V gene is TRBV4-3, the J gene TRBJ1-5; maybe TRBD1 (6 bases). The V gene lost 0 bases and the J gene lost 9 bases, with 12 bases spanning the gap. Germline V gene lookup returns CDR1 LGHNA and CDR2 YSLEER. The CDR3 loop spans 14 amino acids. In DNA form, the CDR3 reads TGCGCCAGCAGCCAAGAACAGGGCCCTGGGCCCCAGCATTTT. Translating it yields CASSQEQGPGPQHF.

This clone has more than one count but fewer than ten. DNA for the CDR3: TGCGCCAGCAGCCAAGGGTTGGGGGAAATTGGTGAGCAGTTCTTC. Translated, it gives CASSQGLGEIGEQFF. The J gene is TRBJ2-1, the V gene TRBV4-1; the D gene could be TRBD1 or TRBD2 (5 bases each). Germline CDR1 MGHRA, CDR2 YSYEKL. The CDR3 length is 15 residues. V dropped 1 base and J dropped 9 bases, with 16 bases sitting between them.

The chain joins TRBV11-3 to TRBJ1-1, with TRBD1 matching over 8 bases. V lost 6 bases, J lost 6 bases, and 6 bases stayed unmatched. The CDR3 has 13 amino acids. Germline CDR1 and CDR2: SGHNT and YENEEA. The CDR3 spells CASSTGGVAEAFF. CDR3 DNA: TGTGCCAGCAGTACAGGGGGTGTTGCTGAAGCTTTCTTT.

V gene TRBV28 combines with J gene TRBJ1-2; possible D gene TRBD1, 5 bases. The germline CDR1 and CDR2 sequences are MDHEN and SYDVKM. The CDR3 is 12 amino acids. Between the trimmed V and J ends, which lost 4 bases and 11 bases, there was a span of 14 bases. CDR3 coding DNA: TGTGCCAGCAGTTATCTGCAGGGAGGATACACCTTC. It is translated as CASSYLQGGYTF.

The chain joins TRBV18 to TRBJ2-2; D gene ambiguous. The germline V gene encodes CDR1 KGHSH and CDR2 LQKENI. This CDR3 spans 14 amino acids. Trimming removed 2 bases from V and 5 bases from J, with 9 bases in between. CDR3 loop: CASSPARVTGELFF. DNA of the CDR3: TGTGCCAGCTCACCAGCCAGAGTTACCGGGGAGCTGTTTTTT.

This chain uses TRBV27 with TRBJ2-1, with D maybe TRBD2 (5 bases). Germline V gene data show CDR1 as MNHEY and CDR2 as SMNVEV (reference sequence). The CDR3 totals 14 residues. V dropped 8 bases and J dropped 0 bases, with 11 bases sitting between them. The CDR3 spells CASWARDSYNEQFF. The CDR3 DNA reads TGTGCCAGCTGGGCCCGGGACTCCTACAATGAGCAGTTCTTC.

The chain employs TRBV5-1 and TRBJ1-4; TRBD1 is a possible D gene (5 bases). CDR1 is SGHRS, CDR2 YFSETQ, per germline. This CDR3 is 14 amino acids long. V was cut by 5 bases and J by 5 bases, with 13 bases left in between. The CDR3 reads CASSKGGDNEKLFF. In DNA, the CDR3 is TGCGCCAGCAGTAAGGGCGGGGACAATGAAAAACTGTTTTTT.

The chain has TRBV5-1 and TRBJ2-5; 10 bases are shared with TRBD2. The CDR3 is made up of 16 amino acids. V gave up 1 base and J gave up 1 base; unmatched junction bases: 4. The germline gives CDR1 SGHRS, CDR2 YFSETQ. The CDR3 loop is CASSLTTSGFQETQYF. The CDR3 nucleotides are TGCGCCAGCAGCTTGACGACTAGCGGGTTCCAAGAGACCCAGTACTTC. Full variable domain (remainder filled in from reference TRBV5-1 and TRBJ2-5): KAGVTQTPRYLIKTRGQQVTLSCSPISGHRSVSWYQQTPGQGLQFLFEYFSETQRNKGNFPGRFSGRQFSNSRSEMNVSTLELGDSALYLCASSLTTSGFQETQYFGPGTRLLVL.